Listed here are 2 T cell receptor beta chains from one sample, sequenced in a study of neurological immune-mediated disorders. From the 5' RACE reads, TCRdb called clonotypes with MiXCR, one entry per CDR3 protein. The profile shows 70,000 to 90,000 distinct CDR3 sequences, 5.5% to 6.5% of them singletons. Regarding time point: longitudinal time-point 2. Sequencing was carried out using PBMCs. The source is a woman aged 60-75 years with multiple sclerosis.

This clonotype was observed a handful of times. The chain carries TRBV30 and TRBJ1-1; 7 positions agree with TRBD1. Germline CDR1 and CDR2: GTSNPN and SVGIG (reference sequence). The V gene end was trimmed by 4 bases and the J gene end by 4 bases; junction bases not matched to a gene: 3. The CDR3 totals 12 residues. The DNA for the CDR3 is TGTGCCTGGACCAGGGGGGTCACTGAAGCTTTCTTT. This encodes CAWTRGVTEAFF. The variable domain in full, with the rest retrieved from reference TRBV30 and TRBJ1-1, is SQTIHQWPATLVQPVGSPLSLECTVEGTSNPNLYWYRQAAGRGLQLLFYSVGIGQISSEVPQNLSASRPQDRQFILSSKKLLLSDSGFYLCAWTRGVTEAFFGQGTRLTVV.

This clonotype was detected ten times or more. The V and J genes are TRBV7-9 and TRBJ1-2, with D unclear. This CDR3 comprises 13 residues. The V gene lost 3 bases and the J gene lost 6 bases, with 11 bases spanning the gap. Germline CDR1 and CDR2: SEHNR and FQNEAQ (reference sequence). CDR3 region: CASSFREGDGYTF. The CDR3 coding sequence is TGTGCCAGCAGCTTCCGGGAGGGAGATGGCTACACCTTC.